The T cell receptor beta chain described here comes from a study of blood T cell repertoires in COVID-19. Overall study: Samples came from the United States, Italy and Spain, spanning acute and convalescent COVID-19. PBMCs, B-cell-depleted T cells, or T cells provided the cDNA or gDNA that made up the material.

CDR1 is LGHDT, CDR2 YNNKEL, per germline (reference sequence). V trimming: 7 bases; J trimming: 8 bases; junction bases outside the gene matches: 9. The CDR3 is 14 residues long. Authors' methods: For nucleated cells, counts were estimated from reference gene primer amplification. Clones were sequenced by immunoSEQ multiplex PCR, and TCRdb holds only the in-frame ones, with some missing. V and J calls and clone size are those listed in that table; D and trimming were worked out from the DNA. The sample consists of about 190,000 clones, approximately 85% of them appearing once. The sequence was obtained from a woman aged 70 to 79 with active or convalescent COVID-19. Source material: peripheral blood. This chain links TRBV3-1 (or the pseudogene TRBV3-2) with TRBJ2-2, with 8 nucleotides matching TRBD2. Here the CDR3 reads CASNTGGGSGELFF. The CDR3 bases are TGTGCCAGCAACACCGGCGGGGGGTCTGGGGAGCTGTTTTTT.